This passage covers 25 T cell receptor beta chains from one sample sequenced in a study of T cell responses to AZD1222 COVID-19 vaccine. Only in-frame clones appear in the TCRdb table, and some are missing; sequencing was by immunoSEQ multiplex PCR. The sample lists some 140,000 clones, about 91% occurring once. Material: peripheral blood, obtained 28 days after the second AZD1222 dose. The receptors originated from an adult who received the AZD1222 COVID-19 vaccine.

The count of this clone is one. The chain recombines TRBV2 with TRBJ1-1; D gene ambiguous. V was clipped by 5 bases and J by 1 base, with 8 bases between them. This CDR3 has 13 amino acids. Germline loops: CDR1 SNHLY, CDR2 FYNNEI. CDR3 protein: CASSTDTNTEAFF. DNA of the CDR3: TGTGCCAGCAGTACGGATACGAACACTGAAGCTTTCTTT.

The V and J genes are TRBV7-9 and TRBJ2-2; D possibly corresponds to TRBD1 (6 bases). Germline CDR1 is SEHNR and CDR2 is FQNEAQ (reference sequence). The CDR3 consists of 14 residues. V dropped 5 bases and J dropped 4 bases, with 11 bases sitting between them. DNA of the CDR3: TGTGCCAGCAGCCCCCAGGGGACCACCGGGGAGCTGTTTTTT. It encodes CASSPQGTTGELFF.

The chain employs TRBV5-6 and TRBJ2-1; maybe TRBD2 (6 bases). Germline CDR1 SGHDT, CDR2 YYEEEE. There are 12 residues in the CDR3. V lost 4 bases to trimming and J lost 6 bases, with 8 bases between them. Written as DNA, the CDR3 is TGTGCCAGCAGCCCGACTAGCAATGAGCAGTTCTTC. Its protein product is CASSPTSNEQFF.

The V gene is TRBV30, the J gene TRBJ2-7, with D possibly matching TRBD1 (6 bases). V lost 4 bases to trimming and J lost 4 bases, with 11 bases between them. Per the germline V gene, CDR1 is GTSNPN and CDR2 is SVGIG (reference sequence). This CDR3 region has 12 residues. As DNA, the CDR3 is TGTGCCTGGACGACCCAGGGGTACGAGCAGTACTTC. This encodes CAWTTQGYEQYF.

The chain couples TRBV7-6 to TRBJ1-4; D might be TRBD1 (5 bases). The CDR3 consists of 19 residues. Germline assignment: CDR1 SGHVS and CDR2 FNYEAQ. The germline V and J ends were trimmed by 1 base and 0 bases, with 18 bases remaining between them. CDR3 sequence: CASSLDRPGHSATNEKLFF. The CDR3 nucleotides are TGTGCCAGCAGCTTAGATAGGCCAGGACATTCGGCAACTAATGAAAAACTGTTTTTT.

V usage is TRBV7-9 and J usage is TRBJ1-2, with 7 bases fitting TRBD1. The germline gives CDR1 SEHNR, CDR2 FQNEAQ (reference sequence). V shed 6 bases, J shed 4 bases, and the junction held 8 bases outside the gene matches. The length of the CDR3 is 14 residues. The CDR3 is CASRPTGPPYGYTF. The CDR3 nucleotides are TGTGCCAGCAGACCGACAGGGCCCCCCTATGGCTACACCTTC.

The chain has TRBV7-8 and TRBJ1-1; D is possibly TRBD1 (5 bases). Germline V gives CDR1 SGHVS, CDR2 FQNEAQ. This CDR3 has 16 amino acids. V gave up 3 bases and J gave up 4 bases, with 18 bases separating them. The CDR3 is CASSFFGGSRSTEAFF. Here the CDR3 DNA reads TGTGCCAGCAGCTTTTTCGGGGGGTCCCGATCCACTGAAGCTTTCTTT.

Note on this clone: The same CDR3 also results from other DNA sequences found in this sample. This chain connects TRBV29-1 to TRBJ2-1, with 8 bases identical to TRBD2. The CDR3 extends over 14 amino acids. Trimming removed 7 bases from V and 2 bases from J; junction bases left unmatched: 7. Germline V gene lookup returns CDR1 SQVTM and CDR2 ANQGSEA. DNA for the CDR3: TGCAGCGCTACTTTAGCGGGAACCTACAATGAGCAGTTCTTC. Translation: CSATLAGTYNEQFF.

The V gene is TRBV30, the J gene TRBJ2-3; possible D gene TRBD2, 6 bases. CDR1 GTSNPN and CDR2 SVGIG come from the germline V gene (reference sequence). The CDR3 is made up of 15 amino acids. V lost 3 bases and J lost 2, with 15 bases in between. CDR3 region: CAWRRRAVYTDTQYF. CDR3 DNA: TGTGCCTGGAGGAGGAGGGCCGTCTACACAGATACGCAGTATTTT.

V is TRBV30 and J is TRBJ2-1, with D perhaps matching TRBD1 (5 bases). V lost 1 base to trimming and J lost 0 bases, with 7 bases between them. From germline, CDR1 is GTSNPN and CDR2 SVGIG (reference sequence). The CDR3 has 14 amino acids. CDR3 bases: TGTGCCTGGAGTGGTACAGGCTCCTACAATGAGCAGTTCTTC. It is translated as CAWSGTGSYNEQFF.

The CDR3 is CASSSTGEKLFF. CDR3 in DNA: TGTGCCAGCAGCTCGACGGGTGAAAAACTGTTTTTT. V is TRBV11-1 and J is TRBJ1-4; D is unresolved. Germline lookup yields CDR1 SGHAT and CDR2 FQDESV (reference sequence). The CDR3 is 12 amino acids. Trimming left V 4 bases short and J 7 bases short, with 7 bases between.

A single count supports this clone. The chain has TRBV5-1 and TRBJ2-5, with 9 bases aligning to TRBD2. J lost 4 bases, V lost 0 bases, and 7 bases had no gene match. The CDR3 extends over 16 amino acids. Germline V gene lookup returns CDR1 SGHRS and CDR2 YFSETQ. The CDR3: CASSLVGLALGETQYF. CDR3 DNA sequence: TGCGCCAGCAGCTTGGTAGGACTAGCGTTAGGAGAGACCCAGTACTTC.

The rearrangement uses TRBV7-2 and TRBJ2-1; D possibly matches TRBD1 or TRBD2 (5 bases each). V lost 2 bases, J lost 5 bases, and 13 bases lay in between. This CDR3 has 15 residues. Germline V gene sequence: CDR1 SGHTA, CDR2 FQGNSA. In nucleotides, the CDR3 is TGTGCCAGCAGCTTAATCGGGACCCCCAACAATGAGCAGTTCTTC. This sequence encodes CASSLIGTPNNEQFF.

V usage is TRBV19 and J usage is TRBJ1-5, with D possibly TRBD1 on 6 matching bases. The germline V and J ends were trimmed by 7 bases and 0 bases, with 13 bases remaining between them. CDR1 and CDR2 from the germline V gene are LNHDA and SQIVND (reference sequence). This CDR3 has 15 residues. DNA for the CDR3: TGTGCCAGTACCCCGACAGGATCTAGCAATCAGCCCCAGCATTTT. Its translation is CASTPTGSSNQPQHF.

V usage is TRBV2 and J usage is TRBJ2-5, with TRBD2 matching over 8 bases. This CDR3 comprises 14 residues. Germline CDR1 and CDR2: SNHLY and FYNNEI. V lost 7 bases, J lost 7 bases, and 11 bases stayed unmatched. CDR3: CASTRGLALGTQYF. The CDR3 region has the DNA TGTGCCAGCACGAGAGGACTAGCCCTGGGGACCCAGTACTTC.

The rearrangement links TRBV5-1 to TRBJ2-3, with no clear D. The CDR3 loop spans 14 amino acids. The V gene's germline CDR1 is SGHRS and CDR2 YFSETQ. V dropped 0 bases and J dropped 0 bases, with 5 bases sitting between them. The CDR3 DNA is TGCGCCAGCAGCTTGGGGACCAGCACAGATACGCAGTATTTT. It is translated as CASSLGTSTDTQYF. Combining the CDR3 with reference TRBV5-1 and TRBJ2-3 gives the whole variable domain KAGVTQTPRYLIKTRGQQVTLSCSPISGHRSVSWYQQTPGQGLQFLFEYFSETQRNKGNFPGRFSGRQFSNSRSEMNVSTLELGDSALYLCASSLGTSTDTQYFGPGTRLTVL.

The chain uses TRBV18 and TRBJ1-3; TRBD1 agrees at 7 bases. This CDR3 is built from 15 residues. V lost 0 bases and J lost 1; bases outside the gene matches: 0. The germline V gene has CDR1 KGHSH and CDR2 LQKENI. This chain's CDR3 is CASSPPGQSGNTIYF. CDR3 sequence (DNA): TGTGCCAGCTCACCACCGGGACAGTCTGGAAACACCATATATTTT.

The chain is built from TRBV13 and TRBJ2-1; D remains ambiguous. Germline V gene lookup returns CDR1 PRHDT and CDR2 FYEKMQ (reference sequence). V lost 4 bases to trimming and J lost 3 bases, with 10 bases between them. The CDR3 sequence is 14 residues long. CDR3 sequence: CASSSDSNYNEQFF. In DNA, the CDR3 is TGTGCCAGCAGCTCCGACTCCAACTACAATGAGCAGTTCTTC. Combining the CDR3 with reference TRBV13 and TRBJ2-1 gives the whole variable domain AAGVIQSPRHLIKEKRETATLKCYPIPRHDTVYWYQQGPGQDPQFLISFYEKMQSDKGSIPDRFSAQQFSDYHSELNMSSLELGDSALYFCASSSDSNYNEQFFGPGTRLTVL.

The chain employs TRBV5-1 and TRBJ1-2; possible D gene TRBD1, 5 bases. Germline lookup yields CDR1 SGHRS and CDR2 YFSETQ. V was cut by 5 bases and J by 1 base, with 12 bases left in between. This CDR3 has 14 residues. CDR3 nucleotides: TGCGCCAGCAGGGTTGAGGGGTTTAACTATGGCTACACCTTC. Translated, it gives CASRVEGFNYGYTF.

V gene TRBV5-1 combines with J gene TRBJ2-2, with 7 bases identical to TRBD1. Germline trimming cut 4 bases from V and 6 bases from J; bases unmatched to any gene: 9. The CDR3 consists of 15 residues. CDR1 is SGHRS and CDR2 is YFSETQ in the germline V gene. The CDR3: CASSTDRISAGELFF. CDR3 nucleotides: TGCGCCAGCAGCACGGACAGGATTAGCGCCGGGGAGCTGTTTTTT.

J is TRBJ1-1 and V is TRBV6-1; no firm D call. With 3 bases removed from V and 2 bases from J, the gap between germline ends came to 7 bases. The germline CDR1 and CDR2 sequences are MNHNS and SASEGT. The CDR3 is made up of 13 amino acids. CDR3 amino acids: CASSDAINTEAFF. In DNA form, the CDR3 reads TGTGCCAGCAGTGACGCGATTAACACTGAAGCTTTCTTT.

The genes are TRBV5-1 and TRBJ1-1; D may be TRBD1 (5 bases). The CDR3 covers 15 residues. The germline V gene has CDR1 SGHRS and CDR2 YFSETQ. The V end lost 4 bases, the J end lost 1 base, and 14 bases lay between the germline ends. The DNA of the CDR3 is TGCGCCAGCAGCCCCTGGGACGGAAAGAACACTGAAGCTTTCTTT. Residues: CASSPWDGKNTEAFF.

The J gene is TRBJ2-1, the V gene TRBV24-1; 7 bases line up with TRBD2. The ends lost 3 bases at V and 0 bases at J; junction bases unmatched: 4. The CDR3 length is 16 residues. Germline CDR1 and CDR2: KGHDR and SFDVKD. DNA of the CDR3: TGTGCCACCAGTGATGCTAGCGGACGCTCCTACAATGAGCAGTTCTTC. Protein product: CATSDASGRSYNEQFF.

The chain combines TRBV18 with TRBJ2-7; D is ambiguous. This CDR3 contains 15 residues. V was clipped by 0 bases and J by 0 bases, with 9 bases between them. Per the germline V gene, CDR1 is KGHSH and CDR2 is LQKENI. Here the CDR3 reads CASSPPGFSSYEQYF. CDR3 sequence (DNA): TGTGCCAGCTCACCACCCGGGTTTAGCTCCTACGAGCAGTACTTC.

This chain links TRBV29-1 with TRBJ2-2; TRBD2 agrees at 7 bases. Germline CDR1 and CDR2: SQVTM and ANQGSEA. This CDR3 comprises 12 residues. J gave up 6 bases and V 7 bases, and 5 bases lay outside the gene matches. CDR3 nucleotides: TGCAGCGCTGGGGAGGGGCCCGGGGAGCTGTTTTTT. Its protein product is CSAGEGPGELFF.